The 20 T cell receptor beta chains listed next were all sequenced from one sample in a study of blood T cell repertoires in COVID-19. The assay was immunoSEQ multiplex PCR, and TCRdb's table has in-frame clones only and misses some. The data hold more than 250,000 clones, with around 90% observed a single time. Specimen: PBMCs or T cells enriched from blood (not recorded which). The receptors here all came from a woman aged 18-30 years with acute COVID-19.

This chain joins TRBV25-1 and TRBJ1-2; 7 bases agree with TRBD1. Trimming cost V 1 base and J 6 bases; bases outside gene matches: 5. CDR1 is MGHDK, CDR2 SYGVNS, per germline. The CDR3 totals 14 residues. This CDR3 reads CASSESGTVDGYTF. DNA for the CDR3: TGTGCCAGCAGTGAATCCGGGACAGTCGATGGCTACACCTTC.

This rearrangement joins TRBV6-4 to TRBJ1-6; TRBD1 is a possible D gene (6 bases). The V and J ends lost 8 bases and 3 bases respectively, with 8 bases between them. The length of the CDR3 is 13 residues. Germline CDR1 MRHNA, CDR2 SNTAGT. The CDR3 sequence is CASLDSYNSPLHF. Here the CDR3 DNA reads TGTGCCAGCCTGGACAGCTATAATTCACCCCTCCACTTT.

The rearrangement joins TRBV4-1 to TRBJ1-4, with no clear D. V gave up 2 bases and J gave up 0 bases, with 10 bases separating them. This CDR3 has 16 residues. Germline CDR1 reads MGHRA; CDR2 reads YSYEKL. The CDR3 DNA reads TGCGCCAGCAGCCAATACAGTTCATCAACTAATGAAAAACTGTTTTTT. As protein: CASSQYSSSTNEKLFF.

The chain links TRBV9 to TRBJ2-1; D is possibly TRBD1 (6 bases). This CDR3 region has 22 residues. The V end lost 0 bases, the J end lost 0 bases, and 28 bases lay between the germline ends. The germline CDR1 and CDR2 sequences are SGDLS and YYNGEE. The CDR3 reads CASSVGMWGFTGSDTSYNEQFF. The CDR3 DNA is TGTGCCAGCAGCGTAGGCATGTGGGGGTTTACAGGGTCCGATACCTCCTACAATGAGCAGTTCTTC.

CDR3 loop: CASSRRQGRAYNEQFF. The CDR3 nucleotides are TGTGCCAGCAGCCGTAGACAGGGAAGGGCCTACAATGAGCAGTTCTTC. V gene TRBV13 combines with J gene TRBJ2-1; 7 bases fit TRBD1. Germline V gene lookup returns CDR1 PRHDT and CDR2 FYEKMQ (reference sequence). Trimming cost V 5 bases and J 2 bases; bases outside gene matches: 9. This CDR3 is built from 16 residues.

The gene calls are TRBV4-2 and TRBJ2-1; a weak D match, TRBD2 (6 bases). Trimming removed 0 bases at V and 10 bases at J, with 10 bases between. Looked up from germline, CDR1 is LGHNA and CDR2 is YNFKEQ. The CDR3 covers 13 residues. CDR3 DNA: TGTGCCAGCAGCCAAGACGGTCTAGCGGAGCAGTTCTTC. Its protein product is CASSQDGLAEQFF.

The chain is built from TRBV5-5 and TRBJ1-2; D is unclear. Trimming left V 0 bases short and J 7 bases short, with 16 bases between. The V gene's germline CDR1 is SGHKS and CDR2 YYEKEE (reference sequence). CDR3 length equals 15 residues. The CDR3: CASSLDPRREGGYTF. The CDR3 DNA reads as TGTGCCAGCAGCTTGGACCCCCGGAGGGAAGGTGGCTACACCTTC.

This clone came up a few times. The chain couples TRBV18 to TRBJ2-7; D is unclear. V lost 3 bases and J lost 3, with 9 bases in between. The CDR3 extends over 13 amino acids. Germline lookup yields CDR1 KGHSH and CDR2 LQKENI. CDR3: CASSPSQNYEQYF. CDR3 DNA: TGTGCCAGCTCACCTAGCCAGAACTACGAGCAGTACTTC.

V is TRBV18 and J is TRBJ1-2, with a tentative D call TRBD1 (6 bases). From germline, CDR1 is KGHSH and CDR2 LQKENI. This CDR3 contains 15 residues. Between the trimmed V and J ends, which lost 3 bases and 2 bases, there was a span of 13 bases. The CDR3 protein is CASSPMGQQNYGYTF. The CDR3 bases are TGTGCCAGCTCACCCATGGGACAACAAAACTATGGCTACACCTTC. The full variable domain, rest sourced from reference TRBV18 and TRBJ1-2, is NAGVMQNPRHLVRRRGQEARLRCSPMKGHSHVYWYRQLPEEGLKFMVYLQKENIIDESGMPKERFSAEFPKEGPSILRIQQVVRGDSAAYFCASSPMGQQNYGYTFGSGTRLTVV.

The gene calls are TRBV2 and TRBJ1-2, with 8 bases fitting TRBD1. The CDR3 has 12 amino acids. CDR1 is SNHLY and CDR2 is FYNNEI in the germline V gene. V lost 5 bases and J lost 8; bases outside the gene matches: 4. CDR3 amino acids: CASSPTGVGYTF. In DNA form, the CDR3 reads TGTGCCAGCAGTCCGACAGGGGTCGGCTACACCTTC. Complete variable domain (other parts from reference TRBV2 and TRBJ1-2): EPEVTQTPSHQVTQMGQEVILRCVPISNHLYFYWYRQILGQKVEFLVSFYNNEISEKSEIFDDQFSVERPDGSNFTLKIRSTKLEDSAMYFCASSPTGVGYTFGSGTRLTVV.

This clone has a single count. The CDR3 DNA is TGTGCCAGCAGCAATCGAGCGGGAGGCCTCACGGGCAATGAGCAGTTCTTC. Amino acid sequence: CASSNRAGGLTGNEQFF. The V call is TRBV21-1, the J call TRBJ2-1; the table gives TRBD2 as D, unverified against the DNA. TRBV21-1 counts as a pseudogene. CDR3 length: 17 residues.

This clone was seen more than once but under ten times. The DNA for the CDR3 is TGTGCCATCAGTCAACAGGGCCAGGAAAAACTGTTTTTT. This encodes CAISQQGQEKLFF. The chain carries TRBV10-3 and TRBJ1-4, with a tentative D call TRBD1 (6 bases). The CDR3 spans 13 residues. Trimming shortened V by 5 bases and J by 8 bases, and 12 bases separated the two germline ends. The germline CDR1 and CDR2 sequences are ENHRY and SYGVKD.

CDR3 nucleotide sequence: TGTGCCAGCTCACCCTGGACAGGGGGTAACAATGAGCAGTTCTTC. Encoded protein: CASSPWTGGNNEQFF. The rearrangement uses TRBV18 and TRBJ2-1, with 10 bases identical to TRBD1. CDR1 and CDR2 (germline): KGHSH, LQKENI. The CDR3 runs 15 residues. V was clipped by 3 bases and J by 5 bases; unmatched bases: 4.

The gene calls are TRBV30 and TRBJ1-2; the match to TRBD1 covers 9 bases. The germline CDR1 and CDR2 sequences are GTSNPN and SVGIG (reference sequence). The CDR3 runs 16 residues. The V segment lost 2 bases and the J segment 5 bases; nucleotides outside the gene matches: 12. The DNA for the CDR3 is TGTGCCTGGAGTCCGGGACAGGGCATTCTTCGTTATGGCTACACCTTC. Its translation: CAWSPGQGILRYGYTF.

This rearrangement joins TRBV19 to TRBJ2-6; 10 nucleotides match TRBD1. Looked up from germline, CDR1 is LNHDA and CDR2 is SQIVND (reference sequence). CDR3 length: 21 residues. Germline trimming cut 3 bases from V and 0 bases from J; bases unmatched to any gene: 14. The CDR3 sequence is CASSMSSGDRGLISGANVLTF. CDR3 nucleotide sequence: TGTGCCAGTAGTATGTCCAGCGGGGACAGGGGTCTTATCTCTGGGGCCAACGTCCTGACTTTC.

The chain has TRBV4-1 and TRBJ1-5; D is unclear. This CDR3 spans 17 amino acids. Trimming took off 0 bases at V and 7 bases at J, with 19 bases between the two ends. Germline CDR1 and CDR2: MGHRA and YSYEKL. CDR3 coding DNA: TGCGCCAGCAGCCAAGATGGAGAAGCGGTGGGTGAGCAGCCCCAGCATTTT. Translation: CASSQDGEAVGEQPQHF.

The chain is built from TRBV11-2 and TRBJ2-1; 7 positions match TRBD2. The CDR3 sequence is 15 residues long. Per the germline V gene, CDR1 is SGHAT and CDR2 is FQNNGV. The V gene end was trimmed by 5 bases and the J gene end by 5 bases; junction bases not matched to a gene: 9. The CDR3: CASSAGSGYHNEQFF. As DNA, the CDR3 is TGTGCCAGCAGCGCCGGTAGCGGGTACCACAATGAGCAGTTCTTC.

V and J are TRBV20-1 and TRBJ2-3; D possibly corresponds to TRBD1 (5 bases). The CDR3 sequence is 15 residues long. V lost 3 bases and J lost 4, with 17 bases in between. Germline values: CDR1 DFQATT, CDR2 SNEGSKA (reference sequence). The CDR3 coding sequence is TGCAGTGCTAGTCCTCAGCAGGGTAGGGCAGATACGCAGTATTTT. Translated, it gives CSASPQQGRADTQYF.

V and J are TRBV7-2 and TRBJ2-3; D uncertain. Germline CDR1 and CDR2: SGHTA and FQGNSA. The CDR3 covers 13 residues. V was shortened by 4 bases and J by 6 bases, with 11 bases between the two germline ends. CDR3 bases: TGTGCCAGCAGCTCCCGCCGGTGGGATACGCAGTATTTT. It specifies CASSSRRWDTQYF.

This chain links TRBV12-2 with TRBJ2-7; the table's D call TRBD1 went unverified against the DNA. TRBV12-2 constitutes a pseudogene. The length of the CDR3 is 16 residues. The DNA of the CDR3 is TGTGCAAGTCGCTTAGAAACTGGGACAGAGTATTACGAGCAGTACTTC. Translated: CASRLETGTEYYEQYF.